This note documents a single TCR beta chain sequence. Using immunoSEQ multiplex PCR, the repertoire was profiled, and TCRdb retains in-frame clones only, with some absent. There are roughly 120,000 clones in the sample; roughly 89% occur only once, and around 2.1% lies in the top ten. The data derive from a study of blood T cell repertoires in COVID-19. Deletions cut 0 bases from V and 3 bases from J, with 8 bases between. Germline V CDR1 and CDR2: MGHRA, YSYEKL. The CDR3 contains 14 residues. This sequence was found in a woman aged 45 to 65 with acute or convalescent COVID-19. Source material: peripheral blood. V usage is TRBV4-1 and J usage is TRBJ1-1; no firm D call. CDR3 sequence (DNA): TGCGCCAGCAGCCAAGACGCAGGATACACTGAAGCTTTCTTT. This gives the protein CASSQDAGYTEAFF.